The rows below give T cell receptor beta chains drawn from one sample of a study of shared clonotypes between healthy human individuals. Some clones are missing from TCRdb's copy, which holds only in-frame ones; the method was immunoSEQ multiplex PCR. Among millions of clones listed, over 90% were seen once. The sequenced sample was naive CD4+ T cells from PBMCs. The origin of the receptors is a man younger than 30 in good health. Some clones in this sample may be carry-over from other donors' samples. The CDR3 runs from the conserved cysteine through the conserved F or W. A D gene is named only where the DNA matches it firmly. Clone size, where shown, is once, few, many, or a class for clones that have expanded.

.,TRBJ2-5,TRBV7-8,.,TGTGCCAGCAGCTATAGCACCCAAGAGACCCAGTACTTC,CASSYSTQETQYF
.,TRBJ2-7,TRBV20-1,.,TGCAGTGCTAGAATGTCCTACGAGCAGTACTTC,CSARMSYEQYF
TRBD2,TRBJ2-7,TRBV7-9,.,TGTGCCAGCACTAGAGGGACTAGCGGAACCTACGAGCAGTACTTC,CASTRGTSGTYEQYF
TRBD2,TRBJ2-1,TRBV30,once,TGTGCCTGGAGTGTGGGGACTAGCGGGTTGGATGAGCAGTTCTTC,CAWSVGTSGLDEQFF
TRBD1,TRBJ1-1,TRBV5-1,.,TGCGCCAGCAGCTTGACAGGGGTAGAAACTGAAGCTTTCTTT,CASSLTGVETEAFF
.,TRBJ2-7,TRBV30,.,TGTGCCTGGAGTGCTACAGTCTACGAGCAGTACTTC,CAWSATVYEQYF
.,TRBJ1-1,TRBV6-5,.,TGTGCCAGCAGTTACGGCCCCCGTACTGAAGCTTTCTTT,CASSYGPRTEAFF
.,TRBJ2-3,TRBV28,.,TGTGCCAGCAGTTTATCGGCTACAGATACGCAGTATTTT,CASSLSATDTQYF
TRBD1,TRBJ2-7,TRBV7-2,.,TGTGCCAGCGGGACAGGGCCCAGCGGCAACTACGAGCAGTACTTC,CASGTGPSGNYEQYF
TRBD2,TRBJ2-2,TRBV7-2,.,TGTGCCAGCAGCTTGCTCCTAGCGGGAGGCGGGGAGCTGTTTTTT,CASSLLLAGGGELFF
.,TRBJ2-1,TRBV11-3,few,TGTGCCAGCTCGACCGGGAACGGTAAAGGCAATGAGCAGTTCTTC,CASSTGNGKGNEQFF
.,TRBJ2-7,TRBV7-2,once,TGTGCCAGCAGCTCCCACAGGGTCGGAGCCTACGAGCAGTACTTC,CASSSHRVGAYEQYF
.,TRBJ1-1,TRBV10-2,.,TGCGCCAGCAGTGGGGGGGCAAGTTTTGGGAACACTGAAGCTTTCTTT,CASSGGASFGNTEAFF
.,TRBJ1-4,TRBV28,.,TGTGCCAGCAGTTTACCTACGCTGGGGGAAAAACTGTTTTTT,CASSLPTLGEKLFF
.,TRBJ2-7,TRBV5-8,.,TGTGCCAGCAGCTTGGCCTGGAGGGGGGTTCGTTACGAGCAGTACTTC,CASSLAWRGVRYEQYF
TRBD1,TRBJ1-4,TRBV7-2,.,TGTGCCAGCAGTAACTCCAGGGGGACTAATGAAAAACTGTTTTTT,CASSNSRGTNEKLFF
.,TRBJ1-4,TRBV5-1,.,TGCGCCAGCAGCTTGGCGTTGTCGGGGTCTAATGAAAAACTGTTTTTT,CASSLALSGSNEKLFF
.,TRBJ1-2,TRBV9,.,TGTGCCAGCAGCGTAGGGGACCGGACCAACTATGGCTACACCTTC,CASSVGDRTNYGYTF
.,TRBJ1-1,TRBV11-3,.,TGTGCCAGCAGCTCGAGGTGGGGCACTGAAGCTTTCTTT,CASSSRWGTEAFF
.,TRBJ1-5,TRBV23-1,.,TGCGCCAGCAGTCAACCCGGGACAAGAGATAGCAATCAGCCCCAGCATTTT,CASSQPGTRDSNQPQHF
TRBD2,TRBJ2-3,TRBV7-2,.,TGTGCCAGCAGCTTAGAAGCGGGATTCACAGATACGCAGTATTTT,CASSLEAGFTDTQYF
.,TRBJ1-1,TRBV5-6,.,TGTGCCAGCAGCGGTAGTCTGGCTGAAGCTTTCTTT,CASSGSLAEAFF
.,TRBJ1-2,TRBV19,.,TGTGCCAGTCACCGGGGCGGGCTTGGGGGAGGCTACACCTTC,CASHRGGLGGGYTF
.,TRBJ2-7,TRBV14,.,TGTGCCAGCAGCCGGGACACCTACGAGCAGTACTTC,CASSRDTYEQYF
.,TRBJ1-5,TRBV6-1,.,TGTGCCAGCAGCGATATAGCGAATCAGCCCCAGCATTTT,CASSDIANQPQHF
.,TRBJ2-6,TRBV6-1,.,TGTGCCAGCCTCCTAGCTGGGGCCAACGTCCTGACTTTC,CASLLAGANVLTF
.,TRBJ1-1,TRBV27,.,TGTGCCAGCACACCAACCTTCAGGGGGAACACTGAAGCTTTCTTT,CASTPTFRGNTEAFF
.,TRBJ2-2,TRBV5-1,.,TGCGCCAGCAGCTTGGGCAGCTACACCGGGGAGCTGTTTTTT,CASSLGSYTGELFF
TRBD2,TRBJ2-3,TRBV10-1,once,TGCGCCAGCAGTGAGTTTACGGGGGGTACAGATACGCAGTATTTT,CASSEFTGGTDTQYF
TRBD1,TRBJ2-7,TRBV28,.,TGTGCCAGCAGTTCGGCACAGGGGTATTTCGAGCAGTACTTC,CASSSAQGYFEQYF
.,TRBJ1-2,TRBV7-2,.,TGTGCCAGCAGCTTAGCAATGCCTAACTATGGCTACACCTTC,CASSLAMPNYGYTF
.,TRBJ2-3,TRBV11-3,.,TGTGCCAGCAGCTTAGATTTCGGACGGAGCACAGATACGCAGTATTTT,CASSLDFGRSTDTQYF
.,TRBJ1-5,TRBV28,few,TGTGCCAGCAGCCCCGGGTGGGTTGGTGACAATCAGCCCCAGCATTTT,CASSPGWVGDNQPQHF